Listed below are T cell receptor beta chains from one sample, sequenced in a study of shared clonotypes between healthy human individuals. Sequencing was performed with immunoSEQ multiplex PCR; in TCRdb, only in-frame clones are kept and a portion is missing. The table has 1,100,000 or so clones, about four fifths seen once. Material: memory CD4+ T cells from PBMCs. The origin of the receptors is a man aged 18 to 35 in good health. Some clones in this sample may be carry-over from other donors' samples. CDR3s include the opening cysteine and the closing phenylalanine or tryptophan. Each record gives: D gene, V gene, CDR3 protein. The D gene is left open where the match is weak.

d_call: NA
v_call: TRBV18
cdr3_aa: CASSLGLLTEAFF

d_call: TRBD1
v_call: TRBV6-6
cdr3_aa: CASSNPEQGAGNTIYF

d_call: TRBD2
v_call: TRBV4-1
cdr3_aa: CASSGGRDLYNEQFF

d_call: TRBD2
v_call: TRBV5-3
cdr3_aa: CASSLAAAGGHEQYF

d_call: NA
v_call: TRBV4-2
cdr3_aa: CASSQDIRVTAEAFF

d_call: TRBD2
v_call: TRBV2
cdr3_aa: CASTGTSGHTGELFF

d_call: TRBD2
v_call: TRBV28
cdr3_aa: CASSLWTSGSVPDTQYF

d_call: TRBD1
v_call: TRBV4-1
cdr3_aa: CASSQTLGQGYDEQYF

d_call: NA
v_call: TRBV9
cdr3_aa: CASSVSWAPTYGYTF

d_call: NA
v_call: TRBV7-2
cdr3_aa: CASSLEGRGTEAFF

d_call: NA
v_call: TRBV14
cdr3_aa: CASRRGSENTIYF

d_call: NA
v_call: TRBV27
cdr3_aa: CASRSIAAAYEQYF

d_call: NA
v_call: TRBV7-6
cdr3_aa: CASSFNPRSRRSYEQYF

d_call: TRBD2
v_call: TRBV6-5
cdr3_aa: CASSGLAGGEETQYF

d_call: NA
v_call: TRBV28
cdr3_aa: CASSFRSFRLFYEQYF

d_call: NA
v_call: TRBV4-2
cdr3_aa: CASSRRETLSSGNTIYF

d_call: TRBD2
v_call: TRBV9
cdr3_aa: CASSAAGVPYEQYF

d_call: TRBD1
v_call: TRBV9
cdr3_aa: CASSYRGPSTDTQYF

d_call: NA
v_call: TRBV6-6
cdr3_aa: CASTRGPETNTF

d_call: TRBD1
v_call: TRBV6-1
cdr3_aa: CASRAGTAPYEQYF

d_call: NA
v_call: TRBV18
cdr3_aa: CASSPPAGANVLTF

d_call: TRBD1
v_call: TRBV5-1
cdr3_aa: CASAWTGGVEKLFF

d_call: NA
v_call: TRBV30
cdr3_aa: CAWSYGTLYNEQFF

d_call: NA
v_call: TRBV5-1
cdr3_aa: CASRDDIVGETQYF

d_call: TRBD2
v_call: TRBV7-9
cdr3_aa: CASSVGLAEETQYF

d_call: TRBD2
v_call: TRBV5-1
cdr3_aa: CASSLVTSAEETQYF

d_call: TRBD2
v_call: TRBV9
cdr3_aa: CASSGGAGGSYNEQFF

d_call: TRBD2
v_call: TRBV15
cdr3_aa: CATSRDLAGKETQYF

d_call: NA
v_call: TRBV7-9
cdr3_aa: CASRTPGGSGNTIYF

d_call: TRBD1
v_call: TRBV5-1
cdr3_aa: CASRVGTGAGETQYF

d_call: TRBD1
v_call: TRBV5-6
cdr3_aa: CASSEAGTGKGGGYTF

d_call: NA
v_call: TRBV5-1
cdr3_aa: CASSFVSEPSTEAFF

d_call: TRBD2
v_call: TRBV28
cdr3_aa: CASSTRLAGGPGEQFF

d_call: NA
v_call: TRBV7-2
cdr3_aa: CASSLTGELFF

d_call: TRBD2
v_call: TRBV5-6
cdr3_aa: CASSSGSHTDTQYF

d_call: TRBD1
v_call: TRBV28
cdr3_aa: CASLALRGTGDYEQYF

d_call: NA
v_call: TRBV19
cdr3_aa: CASIPPGKGTDTQYF

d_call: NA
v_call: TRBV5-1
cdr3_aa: CASSLLLAANEKLFF

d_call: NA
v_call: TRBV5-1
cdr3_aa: CASSFTGNNEQFF

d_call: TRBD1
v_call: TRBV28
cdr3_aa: CASRTGAYEAFF

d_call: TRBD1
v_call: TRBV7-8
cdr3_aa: CASSSVTGTYEQYF

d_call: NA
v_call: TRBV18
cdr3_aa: CASSPAGQPQHF

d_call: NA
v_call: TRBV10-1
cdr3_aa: CASSWGRESYEQYF

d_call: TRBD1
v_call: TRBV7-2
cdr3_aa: CASSFRTGSTDTQYF

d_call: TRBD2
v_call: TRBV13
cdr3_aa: CASSILRLADGADTQYF

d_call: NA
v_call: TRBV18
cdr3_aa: CASSPGNQETQYF

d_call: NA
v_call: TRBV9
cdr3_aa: CASSVGEYAEAFF

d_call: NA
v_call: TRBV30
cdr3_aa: CAWRGDGNSPLHF

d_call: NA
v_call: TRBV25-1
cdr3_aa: CASSEWGAEETQYF

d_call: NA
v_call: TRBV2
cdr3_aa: CASSSAGWGPNQPQHF

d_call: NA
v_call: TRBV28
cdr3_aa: CASSFVNIQYF

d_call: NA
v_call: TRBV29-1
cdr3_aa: CSVLVGPADEQYF

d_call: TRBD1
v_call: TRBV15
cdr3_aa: CATSRGTGTQETQYF